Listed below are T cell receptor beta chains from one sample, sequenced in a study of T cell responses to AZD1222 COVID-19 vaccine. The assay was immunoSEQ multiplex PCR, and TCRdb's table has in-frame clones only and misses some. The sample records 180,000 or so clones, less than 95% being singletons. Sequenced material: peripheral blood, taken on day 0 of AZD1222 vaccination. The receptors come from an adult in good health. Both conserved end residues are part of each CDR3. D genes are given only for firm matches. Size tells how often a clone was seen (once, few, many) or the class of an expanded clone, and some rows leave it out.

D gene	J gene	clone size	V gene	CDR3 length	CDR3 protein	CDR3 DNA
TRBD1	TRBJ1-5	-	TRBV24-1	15	CATSDPGQSNQPQHF	TGTGCCACCAGTGACCCGGGACAGAGTAATCAGCCCCAGCATTTT
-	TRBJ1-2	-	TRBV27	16	CARGGPYAGEARGYTF	TGTGCCCGTGGTGGGCCCTACGCAGGGGAGGCTCGCGGCTACACCTTC
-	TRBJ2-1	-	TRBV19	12	CASKFVDGEQFF	TGTGCCAGTAAATTCGTGGACGGTGAGCAGTTCTTC
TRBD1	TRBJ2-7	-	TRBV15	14	CATSSFTGDNEQYF	TGTGCCACCAGCAGCTTTACAGGGGACAACGAGCAGTACTTC
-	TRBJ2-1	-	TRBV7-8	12	CASGPSYNEQFF	TGTGCCAGCGGCCCCTCTTACAATGAGCAGTTCTTC
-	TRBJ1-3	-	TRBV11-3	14	CASSLEGGGNTIYF	TGTGCCAGCAGCTTAGAGGGGGGTGGAAACACCATATATTTT
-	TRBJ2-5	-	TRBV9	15	CASSNGEGALETQYF	TGTGCCAGCTCTAATGGGGAGGGGGCATTGGAGACCCAGTACTTC
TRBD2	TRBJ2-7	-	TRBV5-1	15	CASNPGLSGSGEQYF	TGCGCCAGCAACCCCGGACTAAGCGGGAGTGGAGAGCAGTACTTC
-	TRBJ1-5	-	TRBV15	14	CATSTLGAGEPQHF	TGTGCCACCAGCACTTTGGGGGCAGGTGAGCCCCAGCATTTT
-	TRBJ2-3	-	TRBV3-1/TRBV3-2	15	CASSQGGGNGDTQYF	TGTGCCAGCAGCCAAGGCGGAGGGAACGGAGATACGCAGTATTTT
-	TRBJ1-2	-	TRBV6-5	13	CASSPGQNYGYTF	TGTGCCAGCAGCCCCGGACAGAACTATGGCTACACCTTC
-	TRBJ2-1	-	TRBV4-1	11	CASSRHNEQFF	TGCGCCAGCAGCCGGCACAATGAGCAGTTCTTC
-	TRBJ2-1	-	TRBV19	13	CASSTVMGNEQFF	TGTGCCAGTAGTACGGTAATGGGGAATGAGCAGTTCTTC
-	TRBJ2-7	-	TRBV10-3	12	CAEGPEPYEQYF	TGTGCAGAAGGGCCGGAGCCTTACGAGCAGTACTTC
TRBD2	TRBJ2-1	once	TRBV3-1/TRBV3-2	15	CASSQFGGRAHEQFF	TGTGCCAGCAGCCAATTTGGCGGGAGGGCCCATGAGCAGTTCTTC
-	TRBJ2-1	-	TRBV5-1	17	CASSSQQGSDSYNEQFF	TGCGCCAGCAGCTCACAACAGGGCTCCGACTCCTACAATGAGCAGTTCTTC
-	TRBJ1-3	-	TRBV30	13	CARSGEWGNTIYF	TGTGCCCGCTCGGGTGAATGGGGAAACACCATATATTTT
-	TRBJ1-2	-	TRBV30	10	CASRGYGYTF	TGTGCCTCACGCGGCTATGGCTACACCTTC
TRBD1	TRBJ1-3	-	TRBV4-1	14	CASSVQGAGNTIYF	TGCGCCAGCAGCGTACAGGGGGCTGGAAACACCATATATTTT
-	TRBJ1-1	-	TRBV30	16	CAWKYGVGGINTEAFF	TGTGCCTGGAAGTATGGTGTAGGGGGAATAAACACTGAAGCTTTCTTT
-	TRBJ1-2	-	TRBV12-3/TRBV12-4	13	CASSLGEIYGYTF	TGTGCCAGCAGCCTCGGGGAGATCTATGGCTACACCTTC
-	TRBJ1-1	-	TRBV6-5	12	CASLLVSTEAFF	TGTGCCAGCCTCTTGGTTTCCACTGAAGCTTTCTTT
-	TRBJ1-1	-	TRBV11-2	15	CASSLDQALNTEAFF	TGTGCCAGCAGCTTAGATCAGGCGTTGAACACTGAAGCTTTCTTT
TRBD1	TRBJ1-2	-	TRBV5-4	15	CASSLVGTANYGYTF	TGTGCCAGCAGCTTGGTCGGGACAGCGAACTATGGCTACACCTTC
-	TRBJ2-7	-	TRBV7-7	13	CASSPGPLYEQYF	TGTGCCAGCAGCCCGGGACCCCTCTACGAGCAGTACTTC
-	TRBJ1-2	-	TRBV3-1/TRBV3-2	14	CASRHMQSQYGYTF	TGTGCCAGCAGACACATGCAGAGCCAGTATGGCTACACCTTC
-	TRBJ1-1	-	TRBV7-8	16	CASSFRGQLPNTEAFF	TGTGCCAGCAGCTTCAGGGGACAATTGCCGAACACTGAAGCTTTCTTT
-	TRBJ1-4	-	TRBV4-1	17	CASSQGLSGDLNEKLFF	TGCGCCAGCAGCCAAGGTCTTTCGGGGGATCTAAATGAAAAACTGTTTTTT
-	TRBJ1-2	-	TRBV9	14	CASSAFGSTYGYTF	TGTGCCAGCAGCGCTTTCGGGTCGACCTATGGCTACACCTTC
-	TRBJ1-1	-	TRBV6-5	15	CASSFGPGSGTEAFF	-
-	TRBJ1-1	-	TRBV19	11	CASKFGAGAFF	TGTGCCAGTAAGTTCGGGGCTGGAGCTTTCTTT
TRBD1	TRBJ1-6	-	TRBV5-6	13	CAGTTGDNSPLHF	TGTGCCGGAACGACAGGGGATAACTCACCCCTCCACTTT
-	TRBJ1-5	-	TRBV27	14	CASSRAGGNQPQHF	TGTGCCAGCAGCCGGGCAGGGGGCAATCAGCCCCAGCATTTT
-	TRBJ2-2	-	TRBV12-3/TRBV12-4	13	CASSLQDTGELFF	TGTGCCAGCAGTTTGCAGGACACCGGGGAGCTGTTTTTT
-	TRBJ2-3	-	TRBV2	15	CASRWQRLKGDTQYF	TGTGCCAGCAGGTGGCAGCGGTTAAAGGGGGATACGCAGTATTTT
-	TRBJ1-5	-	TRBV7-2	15	CASSFDRGSNQPQHF	TGTGCCAGCAGCTTTGACCGGGGTAGCAATCAGCCCCAGCATTTT
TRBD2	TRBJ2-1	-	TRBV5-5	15	CASSLVSGRAAEQFF	TGTGCCAGCAGCTTGGTTAGCGGGAGGGCCGCTGAGCAGTTCTTC
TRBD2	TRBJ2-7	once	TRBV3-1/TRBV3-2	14	CASSGTSTSYEQYF	TGTGCCAGCAGCGGGACTAGCACTTCCTACGAGCAGTACTTC
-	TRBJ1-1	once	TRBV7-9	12	CASISEGNGAFF	TGTGCCAGCATCTCCGAGGGGAACGGGGCTTTCTTT
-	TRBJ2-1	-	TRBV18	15	CASSPQGSGYNEQFF	TGTGCCAGCTCACCACAGGGATCAGGGTACAATGAGCAGTTCTTC
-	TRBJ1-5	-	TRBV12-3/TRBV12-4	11	CASSLQGPQHF	TGTGCCAGCAGTTTACAGGGGCCCCAGCATTTT
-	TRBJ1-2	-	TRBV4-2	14	CASSQDHPIYGYTF	TGTGCCAGCAGCCAAGATCACCCTATCTATGGCTACACCTTC
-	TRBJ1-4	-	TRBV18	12	CASSPGRAKLFF	TGTGCCAGCTCACCTGGGCGGGCAAAACTGTTTTTT
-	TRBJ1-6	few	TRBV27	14	CASSLGQGNSPLHF	TGTGCCAGCAGTTTAGGGCAGGGTAATTCACCCCTCCACTTT
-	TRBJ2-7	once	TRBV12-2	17	CASRLARVAGEIYEQYF	TGTGCAAGTCGCTTAGCGAGGGTAGCGGGAGAGATCTACGAGCAGTACTTC
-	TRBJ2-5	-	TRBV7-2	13	CASSLIRSGTQYF	TGTGCCAGCAGCTTAATCCGAAGTGGGACCCAGTACTTC